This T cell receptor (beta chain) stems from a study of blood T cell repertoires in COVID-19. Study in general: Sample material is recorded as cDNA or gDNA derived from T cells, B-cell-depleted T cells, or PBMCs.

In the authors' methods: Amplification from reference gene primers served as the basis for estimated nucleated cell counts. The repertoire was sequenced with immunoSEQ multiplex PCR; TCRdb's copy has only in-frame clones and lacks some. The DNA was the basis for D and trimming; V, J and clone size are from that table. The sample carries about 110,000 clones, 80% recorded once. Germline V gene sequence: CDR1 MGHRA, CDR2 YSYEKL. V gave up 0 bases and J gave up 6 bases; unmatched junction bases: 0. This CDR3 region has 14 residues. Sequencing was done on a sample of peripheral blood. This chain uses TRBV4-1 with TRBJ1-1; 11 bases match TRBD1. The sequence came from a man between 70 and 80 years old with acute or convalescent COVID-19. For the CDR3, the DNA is TGCGCCAGCAGCCAAGAGGGACAGGGGGCTGAAGCTTTCTTT. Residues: CASSQEGQGAEAFF.